This T cell receptor beta chain was obtained from a study of T cells in Graves' hyperthyroidism and ophthalmopathy. Overall study: Blood from the periphery was taken at initial diagnosis, before any treatment.

RNA transcripts served as the template for amplifying TCR beta CDR3 regions. HTBI primers were the set used in a first-round RT-PCR of the TCR CDR3. TCRdb reanalysed the multiplex PCR reads using MiXCR and keeps one entry per CDR3 protein. The data hold a few hundred thousand distinct CDR3 sequences, with around 16% observed a single time. Germline CDR1 MNHNS, CDR2 SASEGT. The CDR3 is 14 residues long. The V gene lost 2 bases and the J gene lost 2 bases, with 10 bases spanning the gap. This clonotype was seen at least ten times. This receptor was identified in a woman between 25 and 40 years old with Graves' hyperthyroidism. Sequences were obtained from blood. The J gene is TRBJ2-7, the V gene TRBV6-1; D remains unclear. The CDR3 region is CASSEWAATYEQYF. The CDR3 coding sequence is TGTGCCAGCAGTGAATGGGCAGCCACCTACGAGCAGTACTTC.